The 11 T cell receptor beta chains below come from one sample, sequenced in a study of Graves' ophthalmopathy and Graves' hyperthyroidism. RNA served as the template for amplifying TCR beta CDR3 regions. After a first-round RT-PCR with HTBI primers, a second-round multiplex PCR was run. TCRdb called the multiplex PCR reads again in MiXCR, with one record for every CDR3 protein. The repertoire holds approximately 210,000 distinct CDR3 sequences, just under 30% seen once, with approximately 8.6% in the top ten. What was sequenced was peripheral blood. The receptors stem from a man aged 45-60 years with Graves' ophthalmopathy.

The sample holds many counts of this clonotype. V and J are TRBV20-1 and TRBJ2-7, with TRBD2 matching over 9 bases. The ends lost 6 bases at V and 4 bases at J; junction bases unmatched: 19. The CDR3 has 17 amino acids. Germline assignment: CDR1 DFQATT and CDR2 SNEGSKA (reference sequence). CDR3 region: CSAHFGVASGTLYEQYF. The CDR3 nucleotides read TGCAGTGCCCACTTTGGGGTTGCTAGCGGGACCCTTTACGAGCAGTACTTC.

This clonotype was observed many times. This chain uses TRBV20-1 with TRBJ2-5, with D perhaps matching TRBD2 (5 bases). V lost 6 bases to trimming and J lost 3 bases, with 17 bases between them. This CDR3 comprises 14 residues. From germline, CDR1 is DFQATT and CDR2 SNEGSKA (reference sequence). CDR3 residues: CSARPAGTKETQYF. In nucleotides, the CDR3 is TGCAGTGCCCGTCCGGCGGGTACTAAAGAGACCCAGTACTTC.

V usage is TRBV6-1 and J usage is TRBJ2-5; D is perhaps TRBD1 (6 bases). CDR3 length: 14 amino acids. V shed 5 bases and J shed 4 bases, with 14 bases lying between them. Germline CDR1 reads MNHNS; CDR2 reads SASEGT. The CDR3 DNA follows: TGTGCCAGCAGTCCTACCAGGGGTCGAGAGACCCAGTACTTC. It specifies CASSPTRGRETQYF.

This clonotype showed up just a few times. The chain is built from TRBV11-2 and TRBJ2-7; tentative D call: TRBD2 (5 bases). This CDR3 is 16 amino acids long. Trimming took off 5 bases at V and 0 bases at J, with 17 bases between the two ends. CDR1 is SGHAT, CDR2 FQNNGV, per germline. The CDR3: CASSGPTLTSSYEQYF. DNA for the CDR3: TGTGCCAGCAGCGGCCCGACACTCACTAGCTCCTACGAGCAGTACTTC.

This clonotype has ten or more counts. The chain carries TRBV6-5 and TRBJ2-4, with D perhaps matching TRBD1 (6 bases). The V gene's germline CDR1 is MNHEY and CDR2 SVGAGI. The V end was cut by 6 bases, the J end by 3 bases, with 15 bases between. This CDR3 spans 15 amino acids. CDR3 protein: CASSTGQLNKNIQYF. In DNA form, the CDR3 reads TGTGCCAGCAGCACAGGACAGCTGAACAAAAACATTCAGTACTTC.

J is TRBJ2-7 and V is TRBV6-1, with D possibly being TRBD1 (6 bases). Germline values: CDR1 MNHNS, CDR2 SASEGT. This CDR3 contains 15 residues. V was shortened by 6 bases and J by 1 base, with 16 bases between the two germline ends. DNA for the CDR3: TGTGCCAGCAGACCTCCAGGGCAGGGGTCCTACGAGCAGTACTTC. It specifies CASRPPGQGSYEQYF.

The V gene is TRBV20-1, the J gene TRBJ2-2; D is unclear. The CDR3 covers 14 residues. V was trimmed by 2 bases and J by 0 bases, leaving 7 bases between them. Per the germline V gene, CDR1 is DFQATT and CDR2 is SNEGSKA (reference sequence). The CDR3 here is CSARRSANTGELFF. The CDR3 nucleotides read TGCAGTGCTAGAAGGTCCGCGAACACCGGGGAGCTGTTTTTT.

The genes are TRBV12-3 or TRBV12-4 and TRBJ1-1; TRBD1 is a possible D gene (6 bases). Trimming pared 3 bases from V and 1 base from J, leaving 9 bases between. The CDR3 spans 14 residues. The chain's CDR3 is CASSLGAQNTEAFF. CDR3 sequence (DNA): TGTGCCAGCAGTTTGGGGGCGCAGAACACTGAAGCTTTCTTT.

This clonotype was observed at least ten times. The genes are TRBV7-8 and TRBJ2-2; 12 bases line up with TRBD1. The CDR3 is made up of 15 amino acids. The V and J ends lost 5 bases and 5 bases, in that order; junction bases with no gene match: 3. The germline V gene encodes CDR1 SGHVS and CDR2 FQNEAQ. The CDR3 DNA reads as TGTGCCAGCAGCCGGGACAGGGGGCGAACCGGGGAGCTGTTTTTT. Residues: CASSRDRGRTGELFF.

The rearrangement uses TRBV5-1 and TRBJ1-1, with D possibly TRBD1 on 5 matching bases. The CDR3 extends over 15 amino acids. Germline CDR1 and CDR2: SGHRS and YFSETQ. The germline V and J ends were trimmed by 3 bases and 5 bases, with 17 bases remaining between them. In DNA, the CDR3 is TGCGCCAGCAGCTGGGGGAACTCAAGAACAACTGAAGCTTTCTTT. Residues: CASSWGNSRTTEAFF.

This clonotype was recorded many times. This rearrangement joins TRBV5-8 to TRBJ2-5; 8 nucleotides agree with TRBD1. The CDR3 is 15 residues long. The junction had 5 bases not matched to a gene; V was cut back by 4 bases and J by 0 bases. The germline V gene has CDR1 SGHTS and CDR2 YDEGEE. The CDR3 spells CASSGGQVYQETQYF. The CDR3 nucleotides read TGTGCCAGCAGCGGGGGACAGGTGTACCAAGAGACCCAGTACTTC.